These 11 T cell receptor beta chains came from one sample sequenced in a study of Ad26.COV2.S vaccination and SARS-CoV-2 variants. Treatment in this sample: about 20 received Ad26.COV2.S at low or high dose, single or two shots; about 5 received placebo; per-sample allocation not given. Material that was analyzed had been drawn on day 63 after the first vaccine or placebo injection. TCRdb keeps only in-frame clones here, not all; method: immunoSEQ multiplex PCR. There are roughly 700,000 clones in the sample; around 90% occur only once, and about 1.5% lies in the top ten. This specimen was peripheral blood, taken in a trial of Ad26.COV2.S vaccine versus placebo. Receptors originate from a person aged 18-60 years who received the Ad26.COV2.S COVID-19 vaccine or a placebo.

The chain links TRBV6-5 to TRBJ1-1; 7 bases fit TRBD1. The trim removed 2 bases at V and 3 bases at J, leaving 0 bases unmatched. Germline-derived CDR1 and CDR2 are MNHEY and SVGAGI. The CDR3 has 13 amino acids. This chain's CDR3 is CASSYTGDTEAFF. The DNA for the CDR3 is TGTGCCAGCAGTTACACAGGGGACACTGAAGCTTTCTTT.

This sequence joins TRBV10-3 and TRBJ1-2; D call uncertain. The CDR3 runs to 12 residues. Germline V gene lookup returns CDR1 ENHRY and CDR2 SYGVKD. The ends were cut back, 6 bases at V and 1 base at J, with 6 bases in the middle. Here the CDR3 reads CAISNHNYGYTF. The DNA for the CDR3 is TGTGCCATCAGCAACCATAACTATGGCTACACCTTC.

The V call is TRBV12-3 or TRBV12-4, the J call TRBJ2-5; 8 bases map to TRBD1. After removal of 6 bases from V and 5 bases from J, the junction contained 2 bases not matched to a gene. The CDR3 spans 12 residues. The CDR3 DNA sequence: TGTGCCAGCAGGACAGGGGTCGAGACCCAGTACTTC. This sequence encodes CASRTGVETQYF.

The rearrangement links TRBV14 to TRBJ2-1, with D perhaps TRBD1 (6 bases). This CDR3 has 16 amino acids. V was shortened by 0 bases and J by 4 bases, with 13 bases between the two germline ends. The germline V gene encodes CDR1 SGHDN and CDR2 FVKESK. In DNA form, the CDR3 reads TGTGCCAGCAGCCAAGATATGGGACAACCTTACAATGAGCAGTTCTTC. Protein sequence: CASSQDMGQPYNEQFF.

The chain has TRBV3-1 (or the pseudogene TRBV3-2) and TRBJ1-1; 7 positions agree with TRBD1. The CDR3 sequence is 13 residues long. V shed 6 bases and J 1 base; nucleotides not matched to a gene: 2. Germline lookup yields CDR1 LGHDT and CDR2 YNNKEL (reference sequence). CDR3: CASRGQTNTEAFF. The CDR3 DNA reads TGTGCCAGCAGGGGACAGACGAACACTGAAGCTTTCTTT.

V and J are TRBV7-2 and TRBJ1-2, with D unclear. Germline V lookup: CDR1 SGHTA, CDR2 FQGNSA. The CDR3 covers 14 residues. V lost 5 bases, J lost 6 bases, and 16 bases lay in between. In DNA, the CDR3 is TGTGCCAGCAGCCCCTATATCCCGGAGGATGGCTACACCTTC. Its protein product is CASSPYIPEDGYTF.

The rearrangement joins TRBV7-8 to TRBJ2-2; TRBD2 aligns across 7 bases. Germline loops: CDR1 SGHVS, CDR2 FQNEAQ. The J segment lost 0 bases and the V segment lost 3 bases, leaving 4 bases of the junction unmatched. The CDR3 is 16 amino acids. The CDR3, as DNA: TGTGCCAGCAGCTTCCTAGCGGTCCCGAACACCGGGGAGCTGTTTTTT. It codes for CASSFLAVPNTGELFF.

The V and J genes are TRBV5-8 and TRBJ2-5; D is perhaps TRBD1 (6 bases). Between the trimmed V and J ends, which lost 1 base and 4 bases, there was a span of 8 bases. Per germline, CDR1 SGHTS and CDR2 YDEGEE. The CDR3 covers 13 residues. The CDR3 is CASSLKGGETQYF. In DNA, the CDR3 is TGTGCCAGCAGCTTGAAAGGGGGAGAGACCCAGTACTTC. The full variable domain, in which reference TRBV5-8 and TRBJ2-5 provide the parts outside the CDR3, is EAGVTQSPTHLIKTRGQQATLRCSPISGHTSVYWYQQALGLGLQFLLWYDEGEERNRGNFPPRFSGRQFPNYSSELNVNALELEDSALYLCASSLKGGETQYFGPGTRLLVL.

This clone was observed a single time. The chain is built from TRBV7-3 and TRBJ2-1; TRBD2 matches 9 bases. The V gene's germline CDR1 is SGHTA and CDR2 FQGTGA. V dropped 4 bases and J dropped 6; count of bases not matched to a gene: 7. This CDR3 is built from 15 residues. In DNA, the CDR3 is TGTGCCAGCAGCTCTCGACTAGCGGCCGTCAATGAGCAGTTCTTC. This sequence encodes CASSSRLAAVNEQFF.

The genes are TRBV2 and TRBJ2-3; D gene unclear. Germline CDR1 and CDR2: SNHLY and FYNNEI. There are 12 residues in the CDR3. The V end lost 8 bases, the J end lost 2 bases, and 8 bases lay between the germline ends. CDR3 DNA sequence: TGTGCCAGCCTGGGTGACACAGATACGCAGTATTTT. Protein sequence: CASLGDTDTQYF.

This sequence joins TRBV7-9 and TRBJ1-4, with a possible D match to TRBD1 (5 bases). The CDR3 totals 14 residues. The V gene lost 1 base and the J gene lost 8 bases, with 11 bases spanning the gap. Germline values: CDR1 SEHNR, CDR2 FQNEAQ (reference sequence). The CDR3: CASSLGQAGEKLFF. The DNA of the CDR3 is TGTGCCAGCAGCTTAGGGCAGGCAGGGGAAAAACTGTTTTTT.